This T cell receptor beta chain was sequenced for a study of response to subunit inactivated influenza vaccine. MiXCR, applied by TCRdb to the RT-PCR reads, yields one record per CDR3 protein. This table has some 850,000 distinct CDR3 sequences, approximately 18% appearing once. Concerning this clonotype: Its antigen is still unknown.

Study-wide points: The authors put forward the suggestion that each seasonal influenza vaccination may bring in only a limited number of new T cells.

The CDR3 loop spans 11 amino acids. Trimming cost V 7 bases and J 2 bases, with 5 bases left between them. The germline gives CDR1 MNHEY, CDR2 SVGEGT. The chain recombines TRBV6-2 or TRBV6-3 with TRBJ1-1, with D unclear. The sample was PBMCs from blood, taken 5 days after vaccination. The TCR sequence derives from a man between 45 and 60 years old who received an inactivated influenza vaccine. CDR3 protein: CASTANTEAFF. In DNA, the CDR3 is TGTGCCAGCACCGCCAACACTGAAGCTTTCTTT.